This TCR beta chain was retrieved from a study of ipilimumab plus nivolumab after autologous stem cell transplantation. Across the whole study: Median doses per patient: roughly 5 ipilimumab, fewer than ten nivolumab.

CDR3 size: 16 residues. Germline assignment: CDR1 SGHAT and CDR2 FQNNGV. Trimming took 0 bases from V and 2 from J, leaving 13 bases between them. The table came from immunoSEQ multiplex PCR; TCRdb's copy has only in-frame clones and leaves some out. The table has around 21,000 clones, about 80% seen once. The specimen comprised PBMCs, sampled in a trial of ipilimumab plus nivolumab as post-transplant consolidation. This sequence was found in a male donor with diffuse large B-cell lymphoma. The chain joins TRBV11-2 to TRBJ1-1, with D possibly being TRBD1 (5 bases). The CDR3 nucleotides are TGTGCCAGCAGCTTAGAATGGGGCAGGGCAAACACTGAAGCTTTCTTT. As protein: CASSLEWGRANTEAFF.